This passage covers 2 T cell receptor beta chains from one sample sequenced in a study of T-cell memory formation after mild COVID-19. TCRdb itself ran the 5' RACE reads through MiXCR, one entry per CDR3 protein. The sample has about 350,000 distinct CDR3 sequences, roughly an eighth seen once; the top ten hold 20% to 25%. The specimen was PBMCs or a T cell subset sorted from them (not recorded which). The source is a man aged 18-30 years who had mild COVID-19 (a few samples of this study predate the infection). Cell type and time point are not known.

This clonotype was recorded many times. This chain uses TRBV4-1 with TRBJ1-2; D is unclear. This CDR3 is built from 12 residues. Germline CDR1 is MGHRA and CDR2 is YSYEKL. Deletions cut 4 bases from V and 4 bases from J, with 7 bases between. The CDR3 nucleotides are TGCGCCAGCAGCCGAGATGGCTATGGCTACACCTTC. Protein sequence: CASSRDGYGYTF.

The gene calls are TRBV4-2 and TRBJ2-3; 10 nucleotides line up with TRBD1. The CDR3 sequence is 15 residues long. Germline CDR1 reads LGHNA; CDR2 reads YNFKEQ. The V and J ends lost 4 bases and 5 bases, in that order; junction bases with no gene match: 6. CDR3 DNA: TGTGCCAGCAGCCTGGAGGGACAGGGGAAAGATACGCAGTATTTT. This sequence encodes CASSLEGQGKDTQYF.